This TCR beta chain was found in a study of persistence of HIV-infected CD4 T cells. The immunoSEQ assay was version 4, run in survey mode. Data came from immunoSEQ multiplex PCR; TCRdb stores just in-frame clones and leaves some out. The table lists roughly 16,000 clones, roughly two thirds of them singletons. Study-level findings and limits: Degenerate expanded CDR3beta sequences were enriched among CMV- and Gag-responding cells. Rare CMV-responding cells carrying HIV-1 proviruses were not analyzed separately for TCR.

The stimulus was lysate of CMV-infected fibroblasts, about 10 ug/mL. Responding CD4+ T cells were sorted by upregulation of both CD40 ligand and CD69. Stimulated PBMCs had first been depleted of CD8+ T cells. On this clone itself: Its antigen remains unknown.

The CDR3 has 15 residues. V lost 3 bases and J 0 bases, leaving 8 bases between the germline ends. Germline assignment: CDR1 MNHEY and CDR2 SMNVEV (reference sequence). Material: CD4+ T cells sorted from PBMCs after roughly 18-hour stimulation, obtained from a patient who received antiretroviral therapy. The genes are TRBV27 and TRBJ2-2, with D hard to call. The TCR originated in an adult woman with HIV who was CMV-seropositive. CDR3 DNA sequence: TGTGCCAGCAGTTTTCAGCGATCGAACACCGGGGAGCTGTTTTTT. Its translation is CASSFQRSNTGELFF.